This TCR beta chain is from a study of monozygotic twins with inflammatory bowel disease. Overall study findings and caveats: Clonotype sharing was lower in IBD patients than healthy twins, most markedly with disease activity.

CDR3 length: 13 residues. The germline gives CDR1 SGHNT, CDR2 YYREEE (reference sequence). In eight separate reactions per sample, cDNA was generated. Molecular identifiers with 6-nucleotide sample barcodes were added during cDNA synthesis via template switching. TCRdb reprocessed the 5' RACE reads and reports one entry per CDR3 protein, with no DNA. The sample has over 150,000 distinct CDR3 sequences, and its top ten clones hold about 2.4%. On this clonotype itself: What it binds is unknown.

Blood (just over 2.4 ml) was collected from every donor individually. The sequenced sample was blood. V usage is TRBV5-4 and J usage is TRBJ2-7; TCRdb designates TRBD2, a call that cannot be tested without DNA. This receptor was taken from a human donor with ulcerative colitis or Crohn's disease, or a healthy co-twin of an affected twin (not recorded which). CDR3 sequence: CASSFEGDDEQYF.